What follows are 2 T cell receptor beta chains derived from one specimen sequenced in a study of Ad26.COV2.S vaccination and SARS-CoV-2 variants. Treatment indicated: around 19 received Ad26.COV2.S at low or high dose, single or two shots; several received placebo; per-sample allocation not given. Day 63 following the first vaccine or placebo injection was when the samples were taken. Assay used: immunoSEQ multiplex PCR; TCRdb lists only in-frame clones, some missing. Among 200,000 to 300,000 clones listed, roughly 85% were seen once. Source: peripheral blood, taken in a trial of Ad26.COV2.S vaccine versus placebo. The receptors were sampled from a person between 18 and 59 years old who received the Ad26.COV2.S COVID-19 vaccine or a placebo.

CDR3 residues: CASHSRDFNPIKETQYF. CDR3 nucleotides: TGTGCCAGCCACTCGCGGGATTTTAACCCAATAAAAGAGACCCAGTACTTC. This chain links TRBV7-6 with TRBJ2-5; D is possibly TRBD2 (6 bases). The CDR3 has 17 residues. Germline V gene lookup returns CDR1 SGHVS and CDR2 FNYEAQ. V was pared by 8 bases and J by 3 bases, with 25 bases between.

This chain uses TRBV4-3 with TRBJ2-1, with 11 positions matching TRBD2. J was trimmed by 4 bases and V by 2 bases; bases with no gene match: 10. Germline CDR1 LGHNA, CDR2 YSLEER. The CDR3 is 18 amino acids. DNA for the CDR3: TGCGCCAGCAGCCAAAACTTAGCGGGGGGGCCGCCTTACAATGAGCAGTTCTTC. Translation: CASSQNLAGGPPYNEQFF.